This T cell receptor beta chain was recovered during a study of OX40 agonist ivuxolimab in advanced cancers. The table came from immunoSEQ multiplex PCR; TCRdb's copy has only in-frame clones and leaves some out. The data show tens of thousands of clones, 86% seen once. This clone was seen a few times. Its specificity is not known. Study observations and caveats: Researchers did not establish what antigens the expanded peripheral T cells target. In general, CD8+ T cells held more expanded clones than CD4+ did, on average.

The sequencing used CD4+ or CD8+ T cells sorted from blood, collected in a trial of the OX40 agonist ivuxolimab. The receptor was derived from an adult with an advanced solid tumor such as melanoma, head and neck, liver or kidney cancer.

The CDR3 sequence: CASSSLAGGSYEQYF. The CDR3 region has the DNA TGCGCCAGCAGCTCGCTAGCGGGAGGCTCCTACGAGCAGTACTTC. The chain joins TRBV5-1 to TRBJ2-7, with 11 bases aligning to TRBD2. This CDR3 contains 15 residues. The junction had 2 bases not matched to a gene; V was cut back by 3 bases and J by 0 bases. Germline values: CDR1 SGHRS, CDR2 YFSETQ. The variable domain in full, with the rest retrieved from reference TRBV5-1 and TRBJ2-7, is KAGVTQTPRYLIKTRGQQVTLSCSPISGHRSVSWYQQTPGQGLQFLFEYFSETQRNKGNFPGRFSGRQFSNSRSEMNVSTLELGDSALYLCASSSLAGGSYEQYFGPGTRLTVT.